Following are 14 T cell receptor beta chains from one sample sequenced in a study of human T cells and chemical hapten exposure (dated by TCRdb to the early 2020s). The meaning of the sample's time point label: patch test 3, about 24 weeks after DPC sensitization. Interpreted using the paper, the treatment or condition label stands for: therapeutic diphenylcyclopropenone sensitization with weekly scalp DPC. Preparation of the library involved RACE. The instrument given in TCRdb is NextSeq 500. The public sequencing data were trimmed at Q25 with fastp and processed into clonotypes with MiXCR by TCRdb, which kept only in-frame beta chains. Rows with one shared CDR3 protein collapse into an entry with the most common genes and DNA. In this sample the table shows some 74,000 distinct CDR3 sequences, 10% to 15% of which occur a single time. Around 5.8% of the sample is held by the ten biggest clonotypes.

Sequenced material: whole blood, taken in connection with sensitization to the hapten diphenylcyclopropenone (DPC). The receptor source for this set is a woman in her 50s with alopecia areata. Some clones in this sample may be carry-over from other donors' samples.

This clonotype has at least ten counts. The chain combines TRBV3-1 with TRBJ2-1, with D perhaps being TRBD1 or TRBD2 (5 bases each). Trimming pared 4 bases from V and 3 bases from J, leaving 16 bases between. The CDR3 loop spans 16 amino acids. Germline-derived CDR1 and CDR2 are LGHDT and YNNKEL (reference sequence). CDR3 nucleotide sequence: TGTGCCAGCAGCCTCGAGGGACCCACATACTACAATGAGCAGTTCTTC. Its translation is CASSLEGPTYYNEQFF.

The chain couples TRBV19 to TRBJ1-5; D not resolved. CDR3 length: 12 residues. With 3 bases removed from V and 5 bases from J, the gap between germline ends came to 5 bases. CDR1 and CDR2 from the germline V gene are LNHDA and SQIVND (reference sequence). CDR3: CASSILDQPQHF. CDR3 in DNA: TGTGCCAGTAGTATTTTGGATCAGCCCCAGCATTTT.

The chain recombines TRBV29-1 with TRBJ2-5; no clear D gene. The CDR3 spans 10 residues. The germline V gene has CDR1 SQVTM and CDR2 ANQGSEA. The germline V and J ends were trimmed by 3 bases and 4 bases, with 3 bases remaining between them. The CDR3 sequence is CSVERETQYF. Here the CDR3 DNA reads TGCAGCGTTGAGAGAGAGACCCAGTACTTC.

This chain joins TRBV7-2 and TRBJ2-2; D remains unclear. The CDR3 loop spans 13 amino acids. V lost 5 bases and J lost 0, with 4 bases in between. Germline CDR1 reads SGHTA; CDR2 reads FQGNSA. For the CDR3, the DNA is TGTGCCAGCAGCCAACCGAACACCGGGGAGCTGTTTTTT. Translation: CASSQPNTGELFF.

This clonotype was seen ten or more times. This CDR3 is CASSLDLAGGPRQYF. CDR3 coding DNA: TGTGCCAGCAGCTTAGACCTAGCGGGAGGGCCCAGGCAGTACTTC. V and J are TRBV11-2 and TRBJ2-7, with 12 bases matching TRBD2. Germline V gives CDR1 SGHAT, CDR2 FQNNGV. V trimming: 0 bases; J trimming: 9 bases; junction bases outside the gene matches: 6. The CDR3 extends over 15 amino acids.

The chain joins TRBV12-3 or TRBV12-4 to TRBJ1-1, with 7 nucleotides matching TRBD1. V shed 5 bases and J 4 bases; nucleotides not matched to a gene: 4. This CDR3 contains 13 residues. CDR3 DNA sequence: TGTGCCAGCAGTGTAGGGGGCCTCACTGAAGCTTTCTTT. Translated, it gives CASSVGGLTEAFF.

V gene TRBV29-1 combines with J gene TRBJ2-5, with D possibly being TRBD1 (5 bases). Trimming stripped 7 bases from V and 7 bases from J, with 16 bases between. There are 12 residues in the CDR3. Per germline, CDR1 SQVTM and CDR2 ANQGSEA. In DNA, the CDR3 is TGCAGCGCTCAGCTATCTCAGGGGACCCAGTACTTC. Encoded protein: CSAQLSQGTQYF. The full variable domain, with the rest looked up from reference TRBV29-1 and TRBJ2-5, is SAVISQKPSRDICQRGTSLTIQCQVDSQVTMMFWYRQQPGQSLTLIATANQGSEATYESGFVIDKFPISRPNLTFSTLTVSNMSPEDSSIYLCSAQLSQGTQYFGPGTRLLVL.

This clonotype was counted ten times or more. The rearrangement joins TRBV9 to TRBJ1-1; 8 bases fit TRBD1. This CDR3 has 17 residues. CDR1 is SGDLS and CDR2 is YYNGEE in the germline V gene. The junction had 15 bases not matched to a gene; V was cut back by 4 bases and J by 4 bases. This chain's CDR3 is CASSNRPSQGEGTEAFF. The CDR3 region has the DNA TGTGCCAGCAGCAACAGACCCTCACAGGGGGAGGGCACTGAAGCTTTCTTT.

This clonotype was counted at least ten times. The chain combines TRBV6-5 with TRBJ1-5, with a tentative D call TRBD1 (6 bases). Trimming cost V 7 bases and J 3 bases, with 16 bases left between them. The CDR3 contains 15 residues. The V gene's germline CDR1 is MNHEY and CDR2 SVGAGI. CDR3 region: CASNPAGGANQPQHF. The DNA for the CDR3 is TGTGCCAGCAACCCCGCGGGGGGGGCCAATCAGCCCCAGCATTTT.

This clonotype was found a few times. The chain is built from TRBV20-1 and TRBJ2-7; 7 bases match TRBD1. The CDR3 runs 14 residues. The germline gives CDR1 DFQATT, CDR2 SNEGSKA (reference sequence). Losses at the gene ends were 0 bases for V and 5 bases for J; bases not matched to a gene: 7. The CDR3 loop reads CSAREPGQTHEQYF. CDR3 nucleotides: TGCAGTGCTAGAGAGCCGGGACAGACCCACGAGCAGTACTTC.

The rearrangement links TRBV4-2 to TRBJ2-7; 8 nucleotides line up with TRBD1. The germline V gene encodes CDR1 LGHNA and CDR2 YNFKEQ. Trimming removed 4 bases from V and 5 bases from J; junction bases left unmatched: 10. The CDR3 sequence is 15 residues long. CDR3 DNA sequence: TGTGCCAGCAGCCCCGCCGGACAGGGTCTCCACGAGCAGTACTTC. It yields the protein CASSPAGQGLHEQYF.

This clonotype was detected a few times. V gene TRBV11-2 combines with J gene TRBJ1-1; no definite D call. Germline-derived CDR1 and CDR2 are SGHAT and FQNNGV. The germline V and J ends were trimmed by 1 base and 0 bases, with 9 bases remaining between them. The CDR3 extends over 15 amino acids. The CDR3 DNA reads TGTGCCAGCAGCTTAGGGTTTGCGATGAACACTGAAGCTTTCTTT. Translating it yields CASSLGFAMNTEAFF.

This clonotype was seen at least ten times. The V call is TRBV9, the J call TRBJ2-1; TRBD2 agrees at 10 bases. Germline V lookup: CDR1 SGDLS, CDR2 YYNGEE. The J segment lost 6 bases and the V segment lost 0 bases, leaving 3 bases of the junction unmatched. The CDR3 covers 15 residues. The CDR3 spells CASSVGLAGANEQFF. CDR3 in DNA: TGTGCCAGCAGCGTAGGGCTAGCGGGAGCCAATGAGCAGTTCTTC.

The table lists this clonotype with many counts. V and J are TRBV7-9 and TRBJ2-7; D not certain. Germline V lookup: CDR1 SEHNR, CDR2 FQNEAQ (reference sequence). V was clipped by 5 bases and J by 0 bases, with 11 bases between them. This CDR3 contains 14 residues. CDR3 loop: CASSLTGSSYEQYF. The CDR3, as DNA: TGTGCCAGCAGCCTCACCGGCAGCTCCTACGAGCAGTACTTC.